This section outlines one TCR beta chain sequence together with its context. The CDR3 is made up of 12 amino acids. Looked up from germline, CDR1 is SQVTM and CDR2 is ANQGSEA. Deletions cut 8 bases from V and 3 bases from J, with 11 bases between. The study recruited people aged 18 to 89 years across 24 US areas. Participants' reported clinical history set cohort assignment. This sample is drawn from a study of blood T cell repertoires in COVID-19. Study-level information: From T cells, B-cell-depleted T cells, or PBMCs came the material, which was cDNA or gDNA.

How the authors handled the data: Quantification of nucleated cells was approximated via reference gene primer amplification. The repertoire was sequenced with immunoSEQ multiplex PCR; TCRdb's copy has only in-frame clones and lacks some. The V and J calls and clone size were taken over from that table, and D and trimming were inferred from the DNA. The table lists a few hundred thousand clones, nearly 90% of them singletons. This sequence joins TRBV29-1 and TRBJ2-1, with a tentative D call TRBD2 (5 bases). The source is a woman aged 45 to 65 who had been exposed to COVID-19. Sequenced sample: PBMCs or T cells enriched from blood (not recorded which). CDR3 DNA sequence: TGCAGCTCCACCGGGGTCTACAATGAGCAGTTCTTC. Translating it yields CSSTGVYNEQFF.